This T cell receptor beta chain was sequenced in a study of T cells in Graves' hyperthyroidism and ophthalmopathy (dated by TCRdb to between 2019 and 2020). Notes on the research overall: Peripheral blood was collected at initial diagnosis, before any treatment. To identify distinguishing TCR V-J signatures, a discovery cohort of about 100 patients was used, comprising 40 to 45 with Graves' ophthalmopathy and approximately 57 with stable Graves' hyperthyroidism. Whether ophthalmopathy could be predicted prospectively was tested in an independent validation cohort made up of 18 to 20 hyperthyroidism patients plus 17 patients who later progressed to ophthalmopathy. The roughly 100 discovery patients were randomly divided into training and test sets at a 7:3 ratio. In addition, the study compared T-cell repertoires in thyroid tissue and in blood from roughly six Graves' hyperthyroidism patients. Once sampling was done, hyperthyroidism patients were given methimazole at a starting dose of 30 mg daily, whereas ophthalmopathy patients were given high-dose intravenous methylprednisolone. According to the paper, TCR Vbeta CDR3 sequencing was carried out on 135 peripheral blood samples, which came from some 41 ophthalmopathy, roughly 75 hyperthyroidism and around 17 progressor patients.

Relative to germline, V is 5 bases shorter and J is 5 bases shorter, with 10 bases between their ends. From the germline V gene, CDR1 is ENHRY and CDR2 is SYGVKD. The CDR3 covers 13 residues, taking in both the cysteine and the phenylalanine. CDR3 DNA is the only sequence kept; it has 39 bases, read in frame from the first base. This clonotype has a count of ten or more. No cognate antigen has been identified for it. No clone much larger than this one lies a single base away; base qualities are absent. Overall study results and their limits: In cross-validation, a model built on a 13 V-J signature told ophthalmopathy apart from stable hyperthyroidism with about 90% sensitivity and about 81% specificity, and in testing the same model reached 80%/75%. Most expanded thyroid clonotypes (frequency above 0.001) were also found in blood, which suggests that blood repertoires may mirror thyroid immune responses. In validation, the model predicted progression to ophthalmopathy a median of 6.5 months before onset, with about 67% sensitivity and roughly 72% specificity. No statistical method was used to fix the sample size in advance, and group allocation was not hidden from the investigators.

Graves' hyperthyroidism was defined as stable when no progression to ophthalmopathy occurred over 18 months of follow-up. Hyperthyroidism patients were newly diagnosed, with disease duration under 2 months, and aged 18 to 65 years. Exclusion was applied to patients with uncontrolled infections, other autoimmune diseases, pregnancy or lactation. Diagnoses relied on clinical symptoms, serum thyroxine and TRAb, thyroid ultrasound and orbital computed tomography. Ficoll-Paque density gradient centrifugation was used to isolate PBMCs from 9.5 to 10 ml of fresh peripheral blood. Total RNA was extracted with Trizol reagent, and quality was checked on an Agilent 2100 Bioanalyzer. Amplification of TCR beta CDR3 regions was carried out from RNA transcripts. For the first round of RT-PCR on the TCR CDR3, the HTBI primer set was used together with the Qiagen OneStep RT-PCR kit. Libraries were constructed in a second round of multiplex PCR, after which size selection and purification were performed. The libraries were sequenced on an Illumina HiSeq2000 using paired-end 100 bp reads. The study's processing was this. SOAPnuke was used to process the raw data, removing reads that contained adapters or uncalled bases, had a mean Phred below 15, or lacked an exact match to the constant primer or identifier. COPE v1.2.5 was used to merge the high-quality paired reads, and each unique nucleotide sequence was defined as a clonotype. MiTCR v1.1 was used to align the clonotypes against IMGT TRBV, TRBD and TRBJ reference segments. Analysis was restricted to V-J combinations with a frequency above 0.0001, which covered roughly 99% of repertoires. A TCS score was defined as the ratio between F50 (clonal expansion) and ExV (chaos), using BLOSUM62-based TCRdist between CDR3 peptides within each V-J. Welch's t-statistics and random forest reduced several hundred V-J features to 10 to 15, which were used in a naive Bayes classifier (R e1071). The public reads were run again by TCRdb, first through fastp at Q25 and then through MiXCR, and only productive beta chains were kept. Each entry is one CDR3 protein sequence, shown with its most common DNA and genes. The V and J calls shown here were made by TCRdb, not taken from the authors' results. The sample table lists roughly 740,000 distinct CDR3 sequences, 16% of them with a count of one. 8.4% of the sample rests with the top ten.

This receptor chain uses TRBV10-3 and TRBJ2-1; the D gene is perhaps TRBD1, on 5 matching bases. The sequence derives from a man between 18 and 35 years old with Graves' hyperthyroidism. The sample taken for sequencing was blood. The DNA is TGTGCCATCAGTCCGTCCAGGGACAATGAGCAGTTCTTC. It codes for CAISPSRDNEQFF.